The 24 T cell receptor beta chains below all came from one sample that was sequenced in a study of blood T cell repertoires in COVID-19. The table came from immunoSEQ multiplex PCR; TCRdb's copy has only in-frame clones and leaves some out. The data show over 300,000 clones, with around 83% seen just once and about 1.2% held by the top ten. Sequencing was performed on peripheral blood. The source of these receptors is a woman in her fifties or sixties with acute or convalescent COVID-19.

V gene TRBV5-6 combines with J gene TRBJ2-1, with D perhaps matching TRBD1 (6 bases). Germline V gives CDR1 SGHDT, CDR2 YYEEEE. The CDR3 has 16 amino acids. Trimming stripped 0 bases from V and 4 bases from J, with 14 bases between. The CDR3 sequence is CASSLAPGTPYNEQFF. The CDR3 coding sequence is TGTGCCAGCAGCTTGGCCCCCGGGACACCTTACAATGAGCAGTTCTTC.

The rearrangement uses TRBV7-2 and TRBJ1-2; TRBD1 matches at 12 bases. This CDR3 comprises 18 residues. Germline V lookup: CDR1 SGHTA, CDR2 FQGNSA. V gave up 8 bases and J gave up 3 bases; unmatched junction bases: 16. The CDR3 nucleotides read TGTGCCAGCCCCCGGGCCGGGACAGGGGGCAGTATCGACTATGGCTACACCTTC. It is translated as CASPRAGTGGSIDYGYTF.

The CDR3 reads CASSEFGEAKGEQFF. The CDR3 region has the DNA TGTGCCAGCAGTGAATTTGGGGAGGCAAAGGGTGAGCAGTTCTTC. The chain employs TRBV25-1 and TRBJ2-1, with D perhaps TRBD2 (6 bases). The CDR3 has 15 residues. V was trimmed by 1 base and J by 9 bases, leaving 16 bases between them. CDR1 is MGHDK and CDR2 is SYGVNS in the germline V gene.

V is TRBV11-2 and J is TRBJ1-2, with TRBD1 matching over 11 bases. V shed 4 bases and J 6 bases; nucleotides not matched to a gene: 10. The V gene's germline CDR1 is SGHAT and CDR2 FQNNGV. This CDR3 region has 16 residues. CDR3: CASSSPGDRGNHGYTF. In DNA form, the CDR3 reads TGTGCCAGCAGCTCGCCCGGGGACAGGGGGAACCATGGCTACACCTTC.

With respect to this clone: Other DNA sequences in the sample encode the same CDR3. The chain employs TRBV9 and TRBJ2-5; D gene ambiguous. The V gene lost 0 bases and the J gene lost 4 bases, with 7 bases spanning the gap. The V gene's germline CDR1 is SGDLS and CDR2 YYNGEE. CDR3 size: 13 residues. The CDR3 DNA sequence: TGTGCCAGCAGCGTAGGAGGTCGAGAGACCCAGTACTTC. Translated, it gives CASSVGGRETQYF.

The chain has TRBV3-1 (or the pseudogene TRBV3-2) and TRBJ1-3; D unresolved. The CDR3 sequence is 15 residues long. CDR1 and CDR2 (germline): LGHDT, YNNKEL (reference sequence). The ends were cut back, 3 bases at V and 1 base at J, with 10 bases in the middle. CDR3 region: CASSQRTGSGNTIYF. In DNA form, the CDR3 reads TGTGCCAGCAGCCAGAGAACGGGGTCTGGAAACACCATATATTTT.

The sample holds a few counts of this clone. V and J are TRBV6-1 and TRBJ1-3; no clear D. Trimming shortened V by 2 bases and J by 1 base, and 9 bases separated the two germline ends. From germline, CDR1 is MNHNS and CDR2 SASEGT. This CDR3 comprises 15 residues. The CDR3: CASSEFPLSGNTIYF. CDR3 bases: TGTGCCAGCAGTGAATTTCCCCTATCTGGAAACACCATATATTTT.

The V gene is TRBV4-1, the J gene TRBJ2-5; 9 bases align to TRBD2. The V gene end was trimmed by 4 bases and the J gene end by 5 bases; junction bases not matched to a gene: 11. The CDR3 has 16 residues. In germline, CDR1 is MGHRA, CDR2 YSYEKL. This CDR3 reads CASSRPGLAGRETQYF. The CDR3 region has the DNA TGCGCCAGCAGCCGGCCAGGTCTAGCGGGGAGGGAGACCCAGTACTTC.

The V call is TRBV2, the J call TRBJ2-7; tentative D call: TRBD1 (6 bases). V was clipped by 9 bases and J by 1 base, with 16 bases between them. Germline CDR1 reads SNHLY; CDR2 reads FYNNEI. The length of the CDR3 is 14 residues. This chain's CDR3 is CASIKGGGSYEQYF. CDR3 nucleotides: TGTGCCAGTATTAAAGGGGGTGGTTCCTACGAGCAGTACTTC.

The chain carries TRBV21-1 and TRBJ1-1; TRBD1 is the table's D call and was not checked against the DNA. TRBV21-1 is described as a pseudogene. The CDR3 consists of 15 residues. This chain's CDR3 is CASSKETAPNTEAFF. The CDR3 DNA reads as TGTGCCAGCAGCAAAGAGACAGCCCCGAACACTGAAGCTTTCTTT.

This clone has just a few counts. This sequence joins TRBV3-1 (or the pseudogene TRBV3-2) and TRBJ1-2; the D is unclear. The CDR3 loop spans 13 amino acids. Germline CDR1 LGHDT, CDR2 YNNKEL (reference sequence). Trimming left V 6 bases short and J 3 bases short, with 11 bases between. This CDR3 is CASRPTEDYGYTF. The CDR3 DNA follows: TGTGCCAGCAGACCAACAGAAGACTATGGCTACACCTTC.

V usage is TRBV2 and J usage is TRBJ2-5; D remains unclear. Trimming stripped 7 bases from V and 2 bases from J, with 8 bases between. The CDR3 sequence is 12 residues long. Looked up from germline, CDR1 is SNHLY and CDR2 is FYNNEI. The DNA for the CDR3 is TGTGCCAGCAAGCCCTTTCAAGAGACCCAGTACTTC. Protein: CASKPFQETQYF.

This sequence joins TRBV29-1 and TRBJ2-3; D call uncertain. V lost 5 bases, J lost 3 bases, and 12 bases lay in between. Germline V gives CDR1 SQVTM, CDR2 ANQGSEA. The CDR3 has 13 amino acids. CDR3 in amino acids: CSVLGSYTDTQYF. Here the CDR3 DNA reads TGCAGCGTTCTAGGCAGCTATACAGATACGCAGTATTTT.

This clone appeared once. V usage is TRBV7-2 and J usage is TRBJ1-1; D remains unclear. This CDR3 spans 12 amino acids. Germline V gene data show CDR1 as SGHTA and CDR2 as FQGNSA. V was clipped by 3 bases and J by 5 bases, with 7 bases between them. The CDR3 coding sequence is TGTGCCAGCAGCTTTTACGGGACTGAAGCTTTCTTT. Its protein product is CASSFYGTEAFF.

This chain joins TRBV5-1 and TRBJ1-1; TRBD1 matches 8 bases. Looked up from germline, CDR1 is SGHRS and CDR2 is YFSETQ. This CDR3 is 15 amino acids long. V shed 0 bases and J 3 bases; nucleotides not matched to a gene: 4. CDR3 DNA sequence: TGCGCCAGCAGCTTGGGTGGGACAGGACACACTGAAGCTTTCTTT. Translation gives CASSLGGTGHTEAFF.

V is TRBV9 and J is TRBJ2-3; D ambiguous. CDR3 length equals 12 residues. The germline V gene has CDR1 SGDLS and CDR2 YYNGEE. V was clipped by 4 bases and J by 5 bases, with 8 bases between them. CDR3 residues: CASSPYIDTQYF. In nucleotides, the CDR3 is TGTGCCAGCAGCCCATACATAGATACGCAGTATTTT. Using reference TRBV9 and TRBJ2-3 for the parts outside the CDR3, the full variable domain is DSGVTQTPKHLITATGQRVTLRCSPRSGDLSVYWYQQSLDQGLQFLIQYYNGEERAKGNILERFSAQQFPDLHSELNLSSLELGDSALYFCASSPYIDTQYFGPGTRLTVL.

This chain joins TRBV6-5 and TRBJ1-4; D is ambiguous. The CDR3 extends over 14 amino acids. Germline loops: CDR1 MNHEY, CDR2 SVGAGI. V was clipped by 9 bases and J by 4 bases, with 15 bases between them. In DNA, the CDR3 is TGTGCCAGTGCACCGGGTGTGGTTAATGAAAAACTGTTTTTT. Protein product: CASAPGVVNEKLFF.

This rearrangement joins TRBV9 to TRBJ1-1; 7 nucleotides agree with TRBD1. After removal of 0 bases from V and 3 bases from J, the junction contained 11 bases not matched to a gene. Germline V gene lookup returns CDR1 SGDLS and CDR2 YYNGEE. The CDR3 has 17 residues. CDR3 residues: CASSVGGGYGRDTEAFF. Here the CDR3 DNA reads TGTGCCAGCAGCGTAGGAGGGGGCTACGGTAGGGACACTGAAGCTTTCTTT.

This clone is a singleton in its sample. This chain links TRBV11-2 with TRBJ1-5; D not certain. The CDR3 has 13 residues. Germline lookup yields CDR1 SGHAT and CDR2 FQNNGV. V lost 1 base to trimming and J lost 6 bases, with 7 bases between them. CDR3 in amino acids: CASSLGGRQPQHF. For the CDR3, the DNA is TGTGCCAGCAGCTTAGGAGGTCGTCAGCCCCAGCATTTT.

The V call is TRBV5-1, the J call TRBJ1-4; D may be TRBD1 (6 bases). The V end was cut by 2 bases, the J end by 1 base, with 12 bases between. CDR1 and CDR2 (germline): SGHRS, YFSETQ. The CDR3 has 16 residues. The CDR3 DNA sequence: TGCGCCAGCAGCTTTAGGGGGTTTGGAACTAATGAAAAACTGTTTTTT. Its protein is CASSFRGFGTNEKLFF.

The gene calls are TRBV10-3 and TRBJ1-1; 7 positions agree with TRBD1. This CDR3 contains 14 residues. Germline lookup yields CDR1 ENHRY and CDR2 SYGVKD. Germline trimming cut 5 bases from V and 0 bases from J; bases unmatched to any gene: 3. CDR3 bases: TGTGCCATCAGTATGGACAGGATGAACACTGAAGCTTTCTTT. It yields the protein CAISMDRMNTEAFF.

This clone was recorded only once. The chain combines TRBV27 with TRBJ1-1; D perhaps matches TRBD1 (6 bases). The V end was cut by 2 bases, the J end by 3 bases, with 16 bases between. This CDR3 spans 16 amino acids. Germline values: CDR1 MNHEY, CDR2 SMNVEV (reference sequence). CDR3 bases: TGTGCCAGCAGTTTAGGGGGCGGGGGGCGACACACTGAAGCTTTCTTT. It specifies CASSLGGGGRHTEAFF.

The chain's CDR3 is CASSTGGGGGPDTQYF. The CDR3 DNA sequence: TGTGCCAGCAGCACAGGGGGTGGAGGTGGCCCAGATACGCAGTATTTT. The rearrangement uses TRBV9 and TRBJ2-3, with TRBD1 identical over 8 bases. The CDR3 length is 16 residues. Germline V gene lookup returns CDR1 SGDLS and CDR2 YYNGEE. V trimming: 4 bases; J trimming: 4 bases; junction bases outside the gene matches: 11.

This rearrangement joins TRBV5-1 to TRBJ1-2, with TRBD1 identical over 7 bases. The CDR3 has 14 residues. The V and J ends lost 0 bases and 4 bases, in that order; junction bases with no gene match: 3. Germline V lookup: CDR1 SGHRS, CDR2 YFSETQ. This CDR3 is CASSLAGGIYGYTF. CDR3 sequence (DNA): TGCGCCAGCAGCTTGGCAGGGGGTATCTATGGCTACACCTTC. The full variable domain, with the rest looked up from reference TRBV5-1 and TRBJ1-2, is KAGVTQTPRYLIKTRGQQVTLSCSPISGHRSVSWYQQTPGQGLQFLFEYFSETQRNKGNFPGRFSGRQFSNSRSEMNVSTLELGDSALYLCASSLAGGIYGYTFGSGTRLTVV.